These 8 T cell receptor beta chains came from one sample sequenced in a study of T cells in Graves' hyperthyroidism and ophthalmopathy. Amplified TCR beta CDR3 regions came from RNA transcripts. Using the HTBI primer set, a first-round RT-PCR was run on the TCR CDR3. TCRdb analysed the multiplex PCR reads with MiXCR anew, one entry per CDR3 protein. The table has some 440,000 distinct CDR3 sequences, roughly 14% seen once. The sample taken for sequencing was blood. The receptor set was obtained from a woman between 18 and 29 years old with Graves' hyperthyroidism.

This sequence joins TRBV29-1 and TRBJ1-2, with TRBD1 matching 9 bases. The CDR3 contains 15 residues. The V and J ends lost 2 bases and 3 bases, in that order; junction bases with no gene match: 7. Germline CDR1 reads SQVTM; CDR2 reads ANQGSEA. The CDR3 region is CSVESGTGWYYGYTF. CDR3 in DNA: TGCAGCGTTGAATCCGGGACAGGGTGGTACTATGGCTACACCTTC.

Worth noting for this clonotype: A junction boundary mismatches the germline segment, possibly from a read error. The chain employs TRBV6-5 and TRBJ2-7, with D tentatively TRBD1 (6 bases). Germline V lookup: CDR1 MNHEY, CDR2 SVGAGI. The CDR3 loop spans 15 amino acids. As DNA, the CDR3 is TGTGCCAGCAGTTACTCTCGGACAGTGGGCAACGAGCAGCACTTC. Protein: CASSYSRTVGNEQHF.

Only a few counts were recorded for this clonotype. The chain couples TRBV14 to TRBJ2-5; D remains unclear. Trimming pared 4 bases from V and 5 bases from J, leaving 23 bases between. The germline CDR1 and CDR2 sequences are SGHDN and FVKESK. The CDR3 spans 17 residues. The CDR3 nucleotides are TGTGCCAGCAGCCGACCTCGTCCAGGATTTCTCGGGGAGACCCAGTACTTC. It encodes CASSRPRPGFLGETQYF. Drawing the rest from reference TRBV14 and TRBJ2-5, the complete variable domain is EAGVTQFPSHSVIEKGQTVTLRCDPISGHDNLYWYRRVMGKEIKFLLHFVKESKQDESGMPNNRFLAERTGGTYSTLKVQPAELEDSGVYFCASSRPRPGFLGETQYFGPGTRLLVL.

The sample holds many counts of this clonotype. The genes are TRBV20-1 and TRBJ1-2; TRBD1 agrees at 8 bases. This CDR3 contains 11 residues. After removal of 7 bases from V and 8 bases from J, the junction contained 6 bases not matched to a gene. Germline V gene sequence: CDR1 DFQATT, CDR2 SNEGSKA (reference sequence). CDR3 DNA: TGCAGTGAAAAGACAGGGGAAGGCTACACCTTC. It translates to CSEKTGEGYTF.

This clonotype has a count of ten or more. The chain is built from TRBV5-1 and TRBJ2-2; no clear D gene. V was trimmed by 1 base and J by 4 bases, leaving 5 bases between them. The CDR3 is made up of 13 amino acids. Germline values: CDR1 SGHRS, CDR2 YFSETQ. The CDR3 region is CASSLHGTGELFF. CDR3 sequence (DNA): TGCGCCAGCAGCTTGCACGGCACCGGGGAGCTGTTTTTT.

The sample holds many counts of this clonotype. The V gene is TRBV28, the J gene TRBJ2-5, with TRBD1 matching 7 bases. The CDR3 is 16 amino acids. V lost 1 base to trimming and J lost 4 bases; unmatched junction nucleotides: 9. Germline V gene lookup returns CDR1 MDHEN and CDR2 SYDVKM. This CDR3 reads CASSLFPRQGRETQYF. In nucleotides, the CDR3 is TGTGCCAGCAGTTTATTTCCCCGACAGGGTCGAGAGACCCAGTACTTC.

This clonotype was counted at least ten times. The chain recombines TRBV7-6 with TRBJ2-3; 7 positions match TRBD2. The CDR3 is 16 residues long. Germline-derived CDR1 and CDR2 are SGHVS and FNYEAQ. With V trimmed by 3 bases and J by 4 bases, 10 bases remained unmatched. The CDR3 coding sequence is TGTGCCAGCAGCTTCGAAGCGGGGATCCTGTCAGATACGCAGTATTTT. This gives the protein CASSFEAGILSDTQYF. Full variable domain (missing parts from reference TRBV7-6 and TRBJ2-3): GAGVSQSPRYKVTKRGQDVALRCDPISGHVSLYWYRQALGQGPEFLTYFNYEAQQDKSGLPNDRFSAERPEGSISTLTIQRTEQRDSAMYRCASSFEAGILSDTQYFGPGTRLTVL.

In this sample, this clonotype turned up many times. The V call is TRBV12-3 or TRBV12-4, the J call TRBJ2-5; TRBD1 agrees at 7 bases. Trimming cost V 6 bases and J 0 bases; bases outside gene matches: 4. This CDR3 has 14 residues. CDR3: CASSSGQYQETQYF. In nucleotides, the CDR3 is TGTGCCAGCAGCTCGGGACAGTACCAAGAGACCCAGTACTTC.